This T cell receptor (beta chain) is drawn from a study of cytomegalovirus exposure and HLA in healthy donors. A word on this clone: The antigen remains unidentified.

As for the donors, each was a healthy bone marrow donor. 60 Vbeta and 13 Jbeta primers were used in PCR. Original data processing: As a later analysis found, there were 82 million or so unique TCR beta chains, of which roughly 11 million were shared. Data came from immunoSEQ multiplex PCR; TCRdb stores just in-frame clones and leaves some out. That table gives V, J and clone size, and the DNA gave D and trimming. The listing records 140,000 to 150,000 clones. Germline V gene sequence: CDR1 SEHNR, CDR2 FQNEAQ (reference sequence). Trimming removed 2 bases at V and 1 base at J, with 14 bases between. This CDR3 contains 16 residues. Study-level findings and limits: Sequencing depth roughly uniform across donors was assumed in presence/absence analyses.

The specimen was PBMCs. This chain joins TRBV7-9 and TRBJ1-2; the D gene is possibly TRBD1 (6 bases). The source of this sequence is a woman aged 50 to 60 in good health and CMV-seronegative. The CDR3 reads CASSLKDSAVNYGYTF. CDR3 nucleotides: TGTGCCAGCAGCTTAAAGGACAGCGCGGTTAACTATGGCTACACCTTC.